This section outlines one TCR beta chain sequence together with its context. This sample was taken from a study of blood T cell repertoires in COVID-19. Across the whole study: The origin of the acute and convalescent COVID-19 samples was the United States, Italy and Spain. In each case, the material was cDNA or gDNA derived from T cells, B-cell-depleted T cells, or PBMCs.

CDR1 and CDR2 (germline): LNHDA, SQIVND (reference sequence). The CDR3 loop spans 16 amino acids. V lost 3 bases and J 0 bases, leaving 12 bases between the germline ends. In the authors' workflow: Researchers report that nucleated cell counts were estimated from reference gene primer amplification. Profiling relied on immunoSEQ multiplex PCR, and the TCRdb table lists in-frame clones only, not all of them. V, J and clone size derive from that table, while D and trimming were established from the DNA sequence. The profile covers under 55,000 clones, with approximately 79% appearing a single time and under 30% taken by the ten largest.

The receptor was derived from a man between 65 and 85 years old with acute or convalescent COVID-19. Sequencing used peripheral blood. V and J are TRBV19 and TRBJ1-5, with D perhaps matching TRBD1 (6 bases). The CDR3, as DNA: TGTGCCAGTAGTATTTGGGGGCAGATTAGCAATCAGCCCCAGCATTTT. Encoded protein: CASSIWGQISNQPQHF.